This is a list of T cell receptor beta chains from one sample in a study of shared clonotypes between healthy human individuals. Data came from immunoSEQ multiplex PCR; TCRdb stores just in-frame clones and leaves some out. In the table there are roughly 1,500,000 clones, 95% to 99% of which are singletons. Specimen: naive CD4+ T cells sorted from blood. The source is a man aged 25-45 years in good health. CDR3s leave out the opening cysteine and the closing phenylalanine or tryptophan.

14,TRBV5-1,ASSLAGSAMNTEAF
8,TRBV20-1,SALGGTQY
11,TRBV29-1,SVQTGTDYGYT
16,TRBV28,ASSLLGWGTGYGQPQH
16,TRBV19,ASSIRLAGAPGTDTQY
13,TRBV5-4,ASRKGISPQDTQY
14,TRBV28,ASRLVAGGSTDTQY
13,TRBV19,ASTVGTRSYNEQF
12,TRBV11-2,ASSSTRIAGELF
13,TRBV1,TSSQKQGPNTEAF
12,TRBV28,ASSSPGTHYGYT
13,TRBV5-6,ASSTSGQSTDTQY
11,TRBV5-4,ASRKGAITEAF
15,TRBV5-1,ASSLQLIGQGSYEQY
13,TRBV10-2,ASRPGTRSLNEQF
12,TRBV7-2,ASSEGAGPQPQH
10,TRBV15,ATSGGGEKLF
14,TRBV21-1,ASSIQRSSGANVLT
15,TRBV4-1,ASSQVDVVVLAVSQF
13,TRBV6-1,ASSERRTGVTEAF
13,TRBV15,ATSRVEQGTYEQY
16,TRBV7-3,ASSLMSPPLGASTEAF
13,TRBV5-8,ASSLATVAGQEEF
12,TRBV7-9,ASSFGGGTDTQY
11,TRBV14,ASSQNVGETQY
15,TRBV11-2,ASSSWTSGTLRNEQF
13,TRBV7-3,ASSFGLARGGELF
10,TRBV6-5,ASRRYQETQY
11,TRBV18,ASSKTGLDIQY
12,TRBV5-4,ASSLGLSNNEQF
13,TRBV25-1,ASSDPGLGGDTQY
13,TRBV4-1,ASSHANRGENIQY
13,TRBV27,ASSFQGRGQETQY
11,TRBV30,ACDRGPAYEQY
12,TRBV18,ASSLAQRNQPQH
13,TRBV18,ASSSDRGSYNEQF
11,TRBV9,ASSADRVTEAF
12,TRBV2,ASSLDVGQETQY
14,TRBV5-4,ASSKGLHSSNYGYT
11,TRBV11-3,ASPDSGPMGYT
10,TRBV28,ASTEDRVEQY
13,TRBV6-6,ASTTEGRRGYEQY
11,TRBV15,ATSRGGQYEQF
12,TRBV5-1,ASSPQGDTDTQY
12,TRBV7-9,ASSIGTGVTEAF
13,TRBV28,ASSAGGEINQPQH
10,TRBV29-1,SVVPAPETQY
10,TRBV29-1,SVESAYNEQF
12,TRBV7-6,ASSQRSSTDTQY
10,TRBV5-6,ASSSPGQGNS
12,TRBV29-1,SVVVQVNTGELF
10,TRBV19,ASSILYQPQH
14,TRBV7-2,ASSLRPMIGNNEQF